Presented here are 2 T cell receptor beta chains from one specimen sequenced in a study of cytomegalovirus exposure and HLA in healthy donors. In the PCR, 60 Vbeta and 13 Jbeta primers were used. Here immunoSEQ multiplex PCR was the method, and the copy in TCRdb shows in-frame clones only, minus some. The table includes around 91,000 clones, 50% to 80% detected once. The sequencing sample was made of PBMCs. The receptor source for this set is a man aged 60 to 69 in good health and CMV-seronegative.

This chain uses TRBV19 with TRBJ2-3, with a possible D match to TRBD2 (5 bases). V lost 8 bases and J 1 base, leaving 13 bases between the germline ends. Germline values: CDR1 LNHDA, CDR2 SQIVND (reference sequence). This CDR3 is 14 amino acids long. The CDR3 region has the DNA TGTGCCAGTGCCGGAGGAGCGGGCACAGATACGCAGTATTTT. Translated, it gives CASAGGAGTDTQYF.

The count of this clone is one. The rearrangement links TRBV6-5 to TRBJ1-2; the D gene is possibly TRBD1 (5 bases). CDR3 length: 15 residues. CDR1 and CDR2 from the germline V gene are MNHEY and SVGAGI. The V and J ends lost 5 bases and 4 bases respectively, with 17 bases between them. The CDR3 is CASSTDRQTIYGYTF. The DNA for the CDR3 is TGTGCCAGCAGTACCGACAGACAAACCATCTATGGCTACACCTTC.